This paragraph covers one T cell receptor beta chain sequence. CDR1 and CDR2 from the germline V gene are LNHDA and SQIVND (reference sequence). The CDR3 has 14 amino acids. Trimming pared 5 bases from V and 6 bases from J, leaving 13 bases between. Generated by immunoSEQ multiplex PCR, the TCRdb table keeps only in-frame clones and is missing some. The sample carries approximately 110,000 clones, approximately 91% recorded once. This entry belongs to a study of T cell responses to AZD1222 COVID-19 vaccine. The receptor was derived from an adult in good health. V gene TRBV19 combines with J gene TRBJ2-2; no clear D gene. This specimen was peripheral blood, taken on day 0 of AZD1222 vaccination. As DNA, the CDR3 is TGTGCCAGTAGTCCGACCCTGGAGTCCGGGGAGCTGTTTTTT. It specifies CASSPTLESGELFF.